The 16 T cell receptor beta chains below come from one sample, sequenced in a study of naive and memory T cell subsets. These receptors' antigens are unknown. The beta constant-region primer was an equimolar mix of two oligonucleotides covering TRBC1 and TRBC2. The ligated cDNA underwent four PCR rounds using SP2 and nested alpha and beta constant-region primers. One entry per CDR3 protein, called by TCRdb with MiXCR from the UMI-ligation and nested PCR reads. This sample carries roughly 140,000 distinct CDR3 sequences, 15% to 25% of them seen once, and the ten largest clones take around 0.63%. Study observations and caveats: Possibly reflecting memory cells re-expressing CD45RA, a few larger clonotypes occurred in naive repertoires, especially CD8.

What was sequenced was naive CD8+ T cells from blood. These receptors were taken from a human donor in good health.

The rearrangement uses TRBV28 and TRBJ2-3; D not resolved. Germline assignment: CDR1 MDHEN and CDR2 SYDVKM. The CDR3 is 11 amino acids. The ends were cut back, 4 bases at V and 10 bases at J, with 9 bases in the middle. This chain's CDR3 is CASSSQLAQYF. The DNA of the CDR3 is TGTGCCAGCAGTTCCCAGCTTGCGCAGTATTTT.

There are a few counts of this clonotype. V gene TRBV28 combines with J gene TRBJ1-5; D unclear. Germline loops: CDR1 MDHEN, CDR2 SYDVKM. The CDR3 sequence is 14 residues long. The ends were cut back, 5 bases at V and 5 bases at J, with 13 bases in the middle. The CDR3 loop reads CASSPDGTHQPQHF. DNA of the CDR3: TGTGCCAGCAGTCCAGACGGCACACATCAGCCCCAGCATTTT.

This clonotype was picked up a small number of times. The chain employs TRBV9 and TRBJ2-7, with D possibly being TRBD2 (6 bases). Germline V gene data show CDR1 as SGDLS and CDR2 as YYNGEE. The CDR3 is made up of 15 amino acids. The V end lost 0 bases, the J end lost 2 bases, and 12 bases lay between the germline ends. Here the CDR3 DNA reads TGTGCCAGCAGCGTAGCGGAGGGAAATCCCTACGAGCAGTACTTC. Protein: CASSVAEGNPYEQYF.

The chain joins TRBV7-3 to TRBJ2-1; perhaps TRBD1 as D (6 bases). Germline V lookup: CDR1 SGHTA, CDR2 FQGTGA. V shed 1 base and J shed 10 bases, with 11 bases lying between them. The CDR3 covers 13 residues. The CDR3 nucleotides read TGTGCCAGCAGCTTAAGGGGTGGGGGCGAGCAGTTCTTC. It codes for CASSLRGGGEQFF.

The chain links TRBV6-1 to TRBJ2-1; perhaps TRBD2 as D (6 bases). The V end was cut by 7 bases, the J end by 0 bases, with 13 bases between. Per the germline V gene, CDR1 is MNHNS and CDR2 is SASEGT. The CDR3 loop spans 15 amino acids. DNA of the CDR3: TGTGCCAGCAACAAACTAGCAAACTCCTACAATGAGCAGTTCTTC. This sequence encodes CASNKLANSYNEQFF.

This clonotype was detected ten times or more. The chain employs TRBV7-8 and TRBJ2-3; D unclear. Germline V CDR1 and CDR2: SGHVS, FQNEAQ. The CDR3 extends over 12 amino acids. V was shortened by 5 bases and J by 2 bases, with 5 bases between the two germline ends. The CDR3, as DNA: TGTGCCAGCAGCCTTGACACAGATACGCAGTATTTT. This gives the protein CASSLDTDTQYF.

This clonotype was seen more than once but under ten times. The genes are TRBV27 and TRBJ2-2, with D uncertain. With 2 bases removed from V and 3 bases from J, the gap between germline ends came to 13 bases. The CDR3 is made up of 16 amino acids. CDR1 MNHEY and CDR2 SMNVEV come from the germline V gene (reference sequence). CDR3 nucleotides: TGTGCCAGCAGTTTAACCCACGAAGCCTACACCGGGGAGCTGTTTTTT. Residues: CASSLTHEAYTGELFF.

The chain carries TRBV13 and TRBJ1-6; TRBD1 is a possible D gene (6 bases). The CDR3 has 13 residues. CDR1 and CDR2 (germline): PRHDT, FYEKMQ (reference sequence). The V gene lost 8 bases and the J gene lost 9 bases, with 14 bases spanning the gap. CDR3 protein: CASQDSRGSPLHF. The CDR3 DNA is TGTGCCAGCCAGGACAGTAGAGGTTCACCCCTCCACTTT. Supplemented by reference TRBV13 and TRBJ1-6, the full variable domain reads AAGVIQSPRHLIKEKRETATLKCYPIPRHDTVYWYQQGPGQDPQFLISFYEKMQSDKGSIPDRFSAQQFSDYHSELNMSSLELGDSALYFCASQDSRGSPLHFGNGTRLTVT.

This clonotype was seen many times. The chain carries TRBV10-3 and TRBJ2-3; D gene uncertain. There are 14 residues in the CDR3. Germline CDR1 and CDR2: ENHRY and SYGVKD. Trimming pared 2 bases from V and 2 bases from J, leaving 8 bases between. In DNA, the CDR3 is TGTGCCATCAGTGAGAGTACCAACACAGATACGCAGTATTTT. Its translation: CAISESTNTDTQYF.

This clonotype was seen ten or more times. The chain joins TRBV27 to TRBJ2-1; 8 bases match TRBD2. The germline V gene has CDR1 MNHEY and CDR2 SMNVEV (reference sequence). There are 15 residues in the CDR3. With 6 bases clipped from V and 0 bases from J, the junction kept 4 bases outside the gene matches. The DNA for the CDR3 is TGTGCCAGCAGATATAGCGGGAACTCCTACAATGAGCAGTTCTTC. Protein: CASRYSGNSYNEQFF.

This chain uses TRBV3-1 with TRBJ2-3; maybe TRBD2 (6 bases). V was trimmed by 0 bases and J by 4 bases, leaving 17 bases between them. This CDR3 is 17 amino acids long. Germline V gene sequence: CDR1 LGHDT, CDR2 YNNKEL (reference sequence). The CDR3 loop reads CASSQDPGSGPADTQYF. CDR3 nucleotide sequence: TGTGCCAGCAGCCAAGACCCCGGTAGCGGCCCCGCAGATACGCAGTATTTT.

CDR3 loop: CASSVGEGEKLFF. Here the CDR3 DNA reads TGTGCCAGCAGCGTGGGTGAGGGTGAAAAACTGTTTTTT. The V gene is TRBV9, the J gene TRBJ1-4; unclear D gene. The CDR3 loop spans 13 amino acids. Per the germline V gene, CDR1 is SGDLS and CDR2 is YYNGEE. Trimming left V 2 bases short and J 7 bases short, with 9 bases between.

Only a few counts were recorded for this clonotype. This chain joins TRBV19 and TRBJ1-1, with unresolved D. This CDR3 has 13 residues. Germline CDR1 is LNHDA and CDR2 is SQIVND (reference sequence). Trimming shortened V by 2 bases and J by 0 bases, and 4 bases separated the two germline ends. Here the CDR3 reads CASSIFMNTEAFF. CDR3 coding DNA: TGTGCCAGTAGTATATTTATGAACACTGAAGCTTTCTTT.

This clonotype was seen a few times. The chain combines TRBV27 with TRBJ2-7, with 8 bases that match TRBD2. The V segment lost 2 bases and the J segment 4 bases; nucleotides outside the gene matches: 13. The germline V gene has CDR1 MNHEY and CDR2 SMNVEV (reference sequence). The CDR3 is made up of 17 amino acids. The CDR3 nucleotides are TGTGCCAGCAGTTTACACCTGACTAGCGAGACGCTGTACGAGCAGTACTTC. Its translation is CASSLHLTSETLYEQYF.

CDR3 DNA: TGCAGTGCTAGACCGTATGGGACAGTCCTAGCCAAAAACATTCAGTACTTC. It specifies CSARPYGTVLAKNIQYF. The J gene is TRBJ2-4, the V gene TRBV20-1, with 7 nucleotides matching TRBD1. With V trimmed by 2 bases and J by 0 bases, 10 bases remained unmatched. This CDR3 is 17 amino acids long. Germline loops: CDR1 DFQATT, CDR2 SNEGSKA (reference sequence).

The chain uses TRBV25-1 and TRBJ2-5; 8 nucleotides align to TRBD1. V lost 4 bases and J lost 5; bases outside the gene matches: 6. Germline V gene sequence: CDR1 MGHDK, CDR2 SYGVNS. This CDR3 spans 14 amino acids. For the CDR3, the DNA is TGTGCCAGCAGTGTACCAGGGGGCGCGGAGACCCAGTACTTC. It yields the protein CASSVPGGAETQYF.